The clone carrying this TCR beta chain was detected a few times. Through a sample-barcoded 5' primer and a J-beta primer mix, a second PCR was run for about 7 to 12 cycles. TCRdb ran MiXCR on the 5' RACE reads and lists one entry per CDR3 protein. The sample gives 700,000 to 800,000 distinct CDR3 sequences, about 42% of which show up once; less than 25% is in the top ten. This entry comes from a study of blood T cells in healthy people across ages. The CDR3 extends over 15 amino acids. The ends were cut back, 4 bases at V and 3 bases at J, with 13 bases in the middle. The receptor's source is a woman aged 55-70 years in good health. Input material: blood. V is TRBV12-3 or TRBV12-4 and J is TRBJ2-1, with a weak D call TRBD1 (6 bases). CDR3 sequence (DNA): TGTGCCAGCAGTTCCCAAGGGACACGCTACAATGAGCAGTTCTTC. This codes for CASSSQGTRYNEQFF.